One sample yielded the 29 T cell receptor beta chains listed below, sequenced in a study of neurological immune-mediated disorders. MiXCR was run by TCRdb on the 5' RACE reads, yielding one entry per CDR3 protein. The sample contains some 78,000 distinct CDR3 sequences, about 5% of which appear only once. The source material was PBMCs. The receptors originated from a woman aged 25 to 39 with multiple sclerosis.

This clonotype was seen ten or more times. The chain carries TRBV12-3 or TRBV12-4 and TRBJ1-3; a weak D match, TRBD1 (5 bases). The CDR3 spans 13 residues. Trimming stripped 6 bases from V and 3 bases from J, with 9 bases between. The CDR3 DNA reads as TGTGCCAGCAGGGGACTAATTGGAAACACCATATATTTT. Encoded protein: CASRGLIGNTIYF.

In its sample, this clonotype was seen many times. V is TRBV15 and J is TRBJ1-1, with D maybe TRBD1 (5 bases). The CDR3 is made up of 14 amino acids. From germline, CDR1 is LNHNV and CDR2 YYDKDF (reference sequence). Trimming removed 9 bases from V and 1 base from J, with 15 bases in between. In nucleotides, the CDR3 is TGTGCCACTAGGGGAAGGGGTCAGAACACTGAAGCTTTCTTT. It encodes CATRGRGQNTEAFF.

At least ten counts were recorded for this clonotype. One end of the junction fails to match germline, which may point to a read error. The rearrangement links TRBV19 to TRBJ2-1, with 7 bases that match TRBD1. The CDR3 extends over 11 amino acids. The germline CDR1 and CDR2 sequences are LNHDA and SQIVND (reference sequence). The CDR3 loop is CATSIGQGVVF. The CDR3 DNA is TGTGCCACTAGTATAGGCCAGGGGGTAGTCTTC. Supplemented by reference TRBV19 and TRBJ2-1, the full variable domain reads DGGITQSPKYLFRKEGQNVTLSCEQNLNHDAMYWYRQDPGQGLRLIYYSQIVNDFQKGDIAEGYSVSREKKESFPLTVTSAQKNPTAFYLCATSIGQGVVFGPGTRLTVL.

In this sample, this clonotype turned up many times. The V call is TRBV7-2, the J call TRBJ2-1, with 12 bases identical to TRBD2. CDR1 and CDR2 from the germline V gene are SGHTA and FQGNSA. This CDR3 is built from 15 residues. The ends lost 5 bases at V and 7 bases at J; junction bases unmatched: 6. CDR3 sequence (DNA): TGTGCCAGCAGCCGCATAACTAGCGGGGGGAATGAGCAGTTCTTC. Amino acid sequence: CASSRITSGGNEQFF.

This clonotype was observed many times. CDR3 protein: CASSLGLAAVNEQFF. The CDR3 DNA follows: TGTGCCAGCAGTTTGGGACTAGCGGCTGTGAATGAGCAGTTCTTC. The chain couples TRBV12-3 or TRBV12-4 to TRBJ2-1, with TRBD2 identical over 11 bases. CDR3 length equals 15 residues. Unmatched junction bases numbered 5, after V lost 3 bases and J lost 7 bases.

This clonotype came up many times. The chain recombines TRBV18 with TRBJ2-5; D gene unclear. The V gene lost 1 base and the J gene lost 3 bases, with 9 bases spanning the gap. The CDR3 totals 14 residues. Germline V gives CDR1 KGHSH, CDR2 LQKENI. The CDR3 DNA sequence: TGTGCCAGCTCACCACGCTTTAATGAAGAGACCCAGTACTTC. Translation gives CASSPRFNEETQYF.

This clonotype was detected many times. The chain joins TRBV5-1 to TRBJ2-7; 7 bases align to TRBD2. The ends lost 0 bases at V and 6 bases at J; junction bases unmatched: 6. Looked up from germline, CDR1 is SGHRS and CDR2 is YFSETQ. This CDR3 is 14 amino acids long. This CDR3 is CASSLAGGSGEQYF. DNA of the CDR3: TGCGCCAGCAGCTTGGCCGGCGGGAGTGGCGAGCAGTACTTC.

This clonotype was picked up many times. V and J are TRBV20-1 and TRBJ2-7; weak D call: TRBD2 (8 bases). The CDR3 length is 18 residues. The V gene's germline CDR1 is DFQATT and CDR2 SNEGSKA (reference sequence). V lost 0 bases and J 7 bases, leaving 28 bases between the germline ends. The CDR3 nucleotides are TGCAGTGCTAGAGATCGACGGGAAGGGGGCGGGAGGCCAAAGGAGCAGTACTTC. Translated: CSARDRREGGGRPKEQYF.

The table lists this clonotype with many counts. The J gene is TRBJ2-5, the V gene TRBV5-1; 10 bases line up with TRBD2. J gave up 5 bases and V 4 bases, and 14 bases lay outside the gene matches. The CDR3 is 17 amino acids. CDR1 is SGHRS, CDR2 YFSETQ, per germline. CDR3 residues: CASSPFGTSVAGETQYF. The CDR3 coding sequence is TGCGCCAGCAGCCCCTTCGGGACTAGCGTCGCGGGGGAGACCCAGTACTTC.

This rearrangement joins TRBV6-5 to TRBJ1-2; no definite D call. V was shortened by 0 bases and J by 1 base, with 15 bases between the two germline ends. The CDR3 sequence is 17 residues long. Germline lookup yields CDR1 MNHEY and CDR2 SVGAGI. DNA for the CDR3: TGTGCCAGCAGTTACTCGATGCAGGCCGGGCTTAACTATGGCTACACCTTC. It yields the protein CASSYSMQAGLNYGYTF.

This clonotype was counted at least ten times. This rearrangement joins TRBV6-2 or TRBV6-3 to TRBJ1-5; D is possibly TRBD1 (6 bases). This CDR3 spans 12 amino acids. V was cut by 10 bases and J by 4 bases, with 11 bases left in between. Germline V gene lookup returns CDR1 MNHEY and CDR2 SVGEGT. The CDR3 loop is CAIQTGNQPQHF. As DNA, the CDR3 is TGTGCCATCCAAACAGGGAATCAGCCCCAGCATTTT.

V usage is TRBV20-1 and J usage is TRBJ2-7; D gene unclear. The V and J ends lost 3 bases and 2 bases respectively, with 11 bases between them. CDR1 is DFQATT, CDR2 SNEGSKA, per germline (reference sequence). This CDR3 contains 13 residues. CDR3 DNA sequence: TGCAGTGCTAGGGCAGGCTACCCCTACGAGCAGTACTTC. Translated, it gives CSARAGYPYEQYF.

This clonotype was counted only a few times. The chain joins TRBV20-1 to TRBJ1-3; tentatively, D is TRBD1 (6 bases). The CDR3 totals 14 residues. V was shortened by 5 bases and J by 0 bases, with 11 bases between the two germline ends. Germline CDR1 is DFQATT and CDR2 is SNEGSKA (reference sequence). The CDR3 sequence: CSAQQGSSGNTIYF. CDR3 nucleotides: TGCAGTGCTCAGCAGGGGAGCTCTGGAAACACCATATATTTT.

Comment on this clonotype: The CDR3 does not close with the conserved phenylalanine or tryptophan, likely indicating a read error. The genes are TRBV20-1 and TRBJ2-1; 7 bases align to TRBD2. The germline CDR1 and CDR2 sequences are DFQATT and SNEGSKA (reference sequence). The trim removed 2 bases at V and 2 bases at J, leaving 3 bases unmatched. The CDR3 covers 14 residues. The CDR3 reads CSARIAGAYNEQFI. For the CDR3, the DNA is TGCAGTGCTAGAATCGCGGGAGCCTACAATGAGCAGTTCATC.

The chain links TRBV6-2 or TRBV6-3 to TRBJ1-1; no definite D call. The CDR3 loop spans 14 amino acids. V lost 2 bases to trimming and J lost 4 bases, with 11 bases between them. The germline CDR1 and CDR2 sequences are MNHEY and SVGEGT. CDR3 DNA sequence: TGTGCCAGCAGTTACAAGGGCGTGACCACTGAAGCTTTCTTT. Amino acid sequence: CASSYKGVTTEAFF.

The rearrangement joins TRBV28 to TRBJ1-4; D remains ambiguous. The CDR3 runs 14 residues. V was trimmed by 6 bases and J by 8 bases, leaving 16 bases between them. Germline CDR1 and CDR2: MDHEN and SYDVKM. The CDR3 sequence: CASRPTGFREKLFF. CDR3 nucleotide sequence: TGTGCCAGCAGACCTACGGGATTTCGGGAAAAACTGTTTTTT. The full variable domain, completed using reference TRBV28 and TRBJ1-4, is DVKVTQSSRYLVKRTGEKVFLECVQDMDHENMFWYRQDPGLGLRLIYFSYDVKMKEKGDIPEGYSVSREKKERFSLILESASTNQTSMYLCASRPTGFREKLFFGSGTQLSVL.

This clonotype has more than one count but fewer than ten. The chain recombines TRBV19 with TRBJ1-6, with D tentatively TRBD1 (6 bases). Trimming cost V 4 bases and J 8 bases, with 12 bases left between them. The CDR3 length is 14 residues. Germline lookup yields CDR1 LNHDA and CDR2 SQIVND (reference sequence). The CDR3 spells CASSTGGAYSPLHF. The CDR3 DNA sequence: TGTGCCAGTAGTACGGGGGGCGCCTATTCACCCCTCCACTTT. The full variable domain, in which reference TRBV19 and TRBJ1-6 provide the parts outside the CDR3, is DGGITQSPKYLFRKEGQNVTLSCEQNLNHDAMYWYRQDPGQGLRLIYYSQIVNDFQKGDIAEGYSVSREKKESFPLTVTSAQKNPTAFYLCASSTGGAYSPLHFGNGTRLTVT.

This clonotype was counted only a few times. V and J are TRBV20-1 and TRBJ1-2; D unresolved. With 5 bases removed from V and 5 bases from J, the gap between germline ends came to 15 bases. The CDR3 is 13 amino acids. CDR1 DFQATT and CDR2 SNEGSKA come from the germline V gene (reference sequence). CDR3 nucleotide sequence: TGCAGTGCTTATTATAGTGAAATATATGGCTACACCTTC. It specifies CSAYYSEIYGYTF.

This clonotype came up many times. The V gene is TRBV28, the J gene TRBJ2-1; D is undetermined. This CDR3 is built from 12 residues. Trimming removed 3 bases from V and 10 bases from J, with 10 bases in between. Germline loops: CDR1 MDHEN, CDR2 SYDVKM. CDR3 DNA: TGTGCCAGCAGTTTGGGATGGGAAGAGCAGTTCTTC. Its protein is CASSLGWEEQFF.

At least ten counts were recorded for this clonotype. The rearrangement uses TRBV20-1 and TRBJ1-1; D unresolved. Germline CDR1 DFQATT, CDR2 SNEGSKA (reference sequence). The length of the CDR3 is 13 residues. Trimming removed 8 bases from V and 0 bases from J, with 13 bases in between. The CDR3 loop reads CSPRIVMNTEAFF. DNA for the CDR3: TGCAGTCCCCGGATAGTTATGAACACTGAAGCTTTCTTT.

The chain employs TRBV20-1 and TRBJ1-2, with D possibly matching TRBD1 (5 bases). The V gene lost 0 bases and the J gene lost 5 bases, with 13 bases spanning the gap. Germline V lookup: CDR1 DFQATT, CDR2 SNEGSKA (reference sequence). There are 14 residues in the CDR3. CDR3 protein: CSARDSRGVYGYTF. CDR3 nucleotides: TGCAGTGCTAGAGATAGCCGGGGGGTGTATGGCTACACCTTC.

This clonotype has a count of ten or more. This chain links TRBV6-5 with TRBJ1-6; TRBD1 is a possible D gene (6 bases). V was clipped by 3 bases and J by 9 bases, with 9 bases between them. This CDR3 is built from 13 residues. Germline lookup yields CDR1 MNHEY and CDR2 SVGAGI. DNA for the CDR3: TGTGCCAGCAGTTATAGGGGGGGTTCACCCCTCCACTTT. Its protein is CASSYRGGSPLHF.

Ten or more counts support this clonotype. The chain combines TRBV5-1 with TRBJ2-3; tentatively, D is TRBD1 or TRBD2 (6 bases each). The CDR3 has 14 residues. Trimming left V 3 bases short and J 2 bases short, with 10 bases between. From germline, CDR1 is SGHRS and CDR2 YFSETQ. In DNA form, the CDR3 reads TGCGCCAGCAGCTGGGGGGACACCACAGATACGCAGTATTTT. Its translation: CASSWGDTTDTQYF.

The V and J genes are TRBV5-1 and TRBJ2-1, with D possibly TRBD2 on 6 matching bases. The germline V and J ends were trimmed by 0 bases and 5 bases, with 6 bases remaining between them. The CDR3 is 13 residues long. Germline V gives CDR1 SGHRS, CDR2 YFSETQ. CDR3 in amino acids: CASSLGTNNEQFF. CDR3 coding DNA: TGCGCCAGCAGCTTGGGGACTAACAATGAGCAGTTCTTC.

This clonotype has at least ten counts. CDR3 loop: CASSRGRANTGELFF. As DNA, the CDR3 is TGTGCCAGCAGTCGGGGGAGAGCGAACACCGGGGAGCTGTTTTTT. The chain carries TRBV27 and TRBJ2-2; D is possibly TRBD2 (6 bases). CDR3 length: 15 amino acids. CDR1 and CDR2 (germline): MNHEY, SMNVEV (reference sequence). V was shortened by 5 bases and J by 0 bases, with 10 bases between the two germline ends.

This clonotype was found many times. The V call is TRBV5-6, the J call TRBJ2-1; TRBD1 agrees at 12 bases. CDR3 length equals 12 residues. V shed 3 bases and J 14 bases; nucleotides not matched to a gene: 3. Looked up from germline, CDR1 is SGHDT and CDR2 is YYEEEE. The CDR3 nucleotides are TGTGCCAGCAGCTGGGACAGGGGGCGCGAGTTCTTC. Residues: CASSWDRGREFF.

This clonotype was counted ten times or more. The genes are TRBV10-3 and TRBJ1-6; a weak D match, TRBD1 (6 bases). This CDR3 has 16 residues. The V gene's germline CDR1 is ENHRY and CDR2 SYGVKD. Trimming removed 3 bases at V and 5 bases at J, with 14 bases between. The CDR3 DNA follows: TGTGCCATCAGTGAAAACAGGGTAATGAATAATTCACCCCTCCACTTT. Translation gives CAISENRVMNNSPLHF.

The V gene is TRBV5-1, the J gene TRBJ2-1; TRBD2 matches 7 bases. The CDR3 consists of 15 residues. The germline CDR1 and CDR2 sequences are SGHRS and YFSETQ. The V gene end was trimmed by 6 bases and the J gene end by 0 bases; junction bases not matched to a gene: 6. CDR3: CASTLSGASYNEQFF. Written as DNA, the CDR3 is TGCGCCAGCACCTTAAGCGGGGCCTCCTACAATGAGCAGTTCTTC.

The table lists this clonotype with many counts. The chain employs TRBV5-1 and TRBJ2-7; 9 positions match TRBD1. The CDR3 covers 15 residues. CDR1 is SGHRS and CDR2 is YFSETQ in the germline V gene. Germline trimming cut 3 bases from V and 7 bases from J; bases unmatched to any gene: 11. CDR3 region: CASSWGQGGQWEQYF. CDR3 nucleotides: TGCGCCAGCAGCTGGGGACAGGGAGGCCAGTGGGAGCAGTACTTC.